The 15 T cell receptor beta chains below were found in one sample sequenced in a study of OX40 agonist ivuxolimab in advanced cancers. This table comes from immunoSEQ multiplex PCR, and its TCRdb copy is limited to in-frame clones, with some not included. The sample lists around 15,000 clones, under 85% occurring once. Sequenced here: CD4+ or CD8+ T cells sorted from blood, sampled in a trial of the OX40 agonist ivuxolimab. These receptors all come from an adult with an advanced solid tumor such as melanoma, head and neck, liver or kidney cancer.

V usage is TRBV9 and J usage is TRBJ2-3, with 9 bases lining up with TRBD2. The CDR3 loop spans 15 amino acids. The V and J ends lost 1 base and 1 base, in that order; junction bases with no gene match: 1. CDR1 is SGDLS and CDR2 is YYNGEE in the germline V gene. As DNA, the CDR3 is TGTGCCAGCAGCGTAAGGACTAGCGGCACAGATACGCAGTATTTT. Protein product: CASSVRTSGTDTQYF.

The CDR3 loop reads CASSYFLRAEKLFF. The CDR3 DNA follows: TGTGCCAGCAGTTACTTTTTGCGGGCTGAAAAACTGTTTTTT. The chain combines TRBV6-5 with TRBJ1-4; the D is unclear. The CDR3 has 14 residues. Trimming cost V 1 base and J 7 bases, with 10 bases left between them. Per germline, CDR1 MNHEY and CDR2 SVGAGI.

DNA for the CDR3: TGTGCCAGCTCCTACGACAGCAACACTGAAGCTTTCTTT. It is translated as CASSYDSNTEAFF. The chain is built from TRBV18 and TRBJ1-1; weak D call: TRBD1 (5 bases). Trimming took off 6 bases at V and 2 bases at J, with 10 bases between the two ends. The germline V gene encodes CDR1 KGHSH and CDR2 LQKENI. CDR3 size: 13 residues.

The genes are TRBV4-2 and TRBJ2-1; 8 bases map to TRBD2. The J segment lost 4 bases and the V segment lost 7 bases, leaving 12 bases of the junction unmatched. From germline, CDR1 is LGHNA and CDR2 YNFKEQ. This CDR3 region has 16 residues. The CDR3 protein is CASTPLGREDYNEQFF. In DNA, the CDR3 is TGTGCCAGCACGCCCCTTGGGCGGGAGGATTACAATGAGCAGTTCTTC.

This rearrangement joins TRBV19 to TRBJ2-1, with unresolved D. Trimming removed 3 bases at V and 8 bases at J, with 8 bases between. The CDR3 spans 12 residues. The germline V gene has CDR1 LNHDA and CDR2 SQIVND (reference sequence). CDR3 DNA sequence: TGTGCCAGTAGTATGCCTCTGGATGAGCAGTTCTTC. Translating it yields CASSMPLDEQFF.

CDR3 bases: TGTGCCAGCAGCGGAGGATGGGAGCAGTACTTC. Its protein is CASSGGWEQYF. The chain has TRBV11-1 and TRBJ2-7; possibly TRBD2 for D (5 bases). Germline V gives CDR1 SGHAT, CDR2 FQDESV (reference sequence). The CDR3 is 11 amino acids. Trimming stripped 5 bases from V and 7 bases from J, with 9 bases between.

The CDR3, as DNA: TGTGCCAGCAGCCCCTGGGATGAGCAGTTCTTC. This codes for CASSPWDEQFF. The rearrangement joins TRBV7-2 to TRBJ2-1; D remains unclear. V was cut by 5 bases and J by 8 bases, with 7 bases left in between. Germline CDR1 is SGHTA and CDR2 is FQGNSA. The CDR3 has 11 residues.

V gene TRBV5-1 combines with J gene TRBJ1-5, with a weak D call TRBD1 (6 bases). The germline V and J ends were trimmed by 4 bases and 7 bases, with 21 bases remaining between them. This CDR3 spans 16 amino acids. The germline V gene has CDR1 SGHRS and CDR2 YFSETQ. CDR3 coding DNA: TGCGCCAGCAGCACCGATCCTACAGGGAGCGAACAGCCCCAGCATTTT. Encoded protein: CASSTDPTGSEQPQHF.

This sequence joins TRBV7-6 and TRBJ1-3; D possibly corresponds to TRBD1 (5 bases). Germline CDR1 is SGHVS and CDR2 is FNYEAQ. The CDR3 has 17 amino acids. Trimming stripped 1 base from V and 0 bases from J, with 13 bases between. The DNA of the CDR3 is TGTGCCAGCAGCTTAGTTCCAGGGCAGAGCTCTGGAAACACCATATATTTT. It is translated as CASSLVPGQSSGNTIYF.

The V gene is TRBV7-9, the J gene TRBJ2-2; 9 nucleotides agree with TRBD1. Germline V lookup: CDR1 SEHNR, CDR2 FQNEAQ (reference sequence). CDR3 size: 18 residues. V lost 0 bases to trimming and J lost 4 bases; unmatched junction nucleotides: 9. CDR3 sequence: CASSLAENRGPVTGELFF. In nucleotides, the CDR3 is TGTGCCAGCAGCTTAGCGGAAAACAGGGGGCCGGTCACCGGGGAGCTGTTTTTT.

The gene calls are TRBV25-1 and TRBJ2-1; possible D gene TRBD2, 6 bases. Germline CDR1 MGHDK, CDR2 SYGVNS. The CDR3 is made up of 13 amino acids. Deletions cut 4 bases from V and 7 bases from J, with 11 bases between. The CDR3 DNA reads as TGTGCCAGCAGTGGGAGGGCCCGGAATGAGCAGTTCTTC. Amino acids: CASSGRARNEQFF. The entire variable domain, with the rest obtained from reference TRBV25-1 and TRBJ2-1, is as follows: EADIYQTPRYLVIGTGKKITLECSQTMGHDKMYWYQQDPGMELHLIHYSYGVNSTEKGDLSSESTVSRIRTEHFPLTLESARPSHTSQYLCASSGRARNEQFFGPGTRLTVL.

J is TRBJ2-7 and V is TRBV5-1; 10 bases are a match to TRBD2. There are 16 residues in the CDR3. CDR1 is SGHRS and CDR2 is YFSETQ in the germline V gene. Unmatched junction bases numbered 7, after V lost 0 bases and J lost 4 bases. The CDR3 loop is CASSLGEGLAVYEQYF. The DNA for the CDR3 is TGCGCCAGCAGCTTGGGGGAAGGACTAGCGGTATACGAGCAGTACTTC.

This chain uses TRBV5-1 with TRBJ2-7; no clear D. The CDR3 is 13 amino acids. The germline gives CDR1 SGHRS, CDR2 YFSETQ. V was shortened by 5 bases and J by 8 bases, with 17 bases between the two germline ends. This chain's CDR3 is CASRVAAEWQQYF. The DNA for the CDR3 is TGCGCCAGCAGAGTGGCGGCGGAGTGGCAGCAGTACTTC. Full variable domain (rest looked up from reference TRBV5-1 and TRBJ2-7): KAGVTQTPRYLIKTRGQQVTLSCSPISGHRSVSWYQQTPGQGLQFLFEYFSETQRNKGNFPGRFSGRQFSNSRSEMNVSTLELGDSALYLCASRVAAEWQQYFGPGTRLTVT.

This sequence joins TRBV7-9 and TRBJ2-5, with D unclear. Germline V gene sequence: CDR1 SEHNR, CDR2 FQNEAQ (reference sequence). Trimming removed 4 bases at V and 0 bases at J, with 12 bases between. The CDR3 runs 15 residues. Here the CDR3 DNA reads TGTGCCAGCAGCTCTAGGCTGGGGTACCAAGAGACCCAGTACTTC. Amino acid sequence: CASSSRLGYQETQYF.

CDR3 DNA: TGTGCCAGCAGCGTGGAGGGGAGGCCGGTCGAGCAGTACTTC. Translated: CASSVEGRPVEQYF. The chain joins TRBV9 to TRBJ2-7, with a weak D call TRBD2 (6 bases). V lost 2 bases, J lost 6 bases, and 15 bases lay in between. The CDR3 is made up of 14 amino acids. Germline assignment: CDR1 SGDLS and CDR2 YYNGEE.